This TCR beta chain derives from a study of T cell changes during pregnancy in multiple sclerosis. Libraries were prepared by immunoSEQ multiplex PCR; TCRdb keeps only in-frame clonotypes and omits some of them. Here the sample spans some 46,000 clones, around 94% being singletons. The germline V and J ends were trimmed by 2 bases and 6 bases, with 13 bases remaining between them. Germline lookup yields CDR1 SNHLY and CDR2 FYNNEI. This CDR3 is built from 14 residues. Sequencing was done on a sample of peripheral blood. The rearrangement joins TRBV2 to TRBJ1-2, with TRBD1 as a possible D gene (6 bases). This TCR derives from a female donor with multiple sclerosis, enrolled in a pregnancy study. CDR3: CASSERGGWHGYTF. The CDR3 bases are TGTGCCAGCAGTGAAAGGGGGGGCTGGCATGGCTACACCTTC.